Below are 13 T cell receptor beta chains sequenced from a single sample in a study of type 1 regulatory T cells. TCRdb reprocessed the reads via MiXCR and lists one record per CDR3 protein. The data hold some 100,000 distinct CDR3 sequences, with around a third observed a single time. The specimen was CD4+ T cells, either the whole sample or a sorted fraction (not recorded which). These receptors came from a human donor in good health.

This clonotype has only a few counts. The gene calls are TRBV6-1 and TRBJ1-5; TRBD1 might be the D (6 bases). The CDR3 has 15 residues. From germline, CDR1 is MNHNS and CDR2 SASEGT. V gave up 1 base and J gave up 7 bases, with 14 bases separating them. For the CDR3, the DNA is TGTGCCAGCAGTGAAGGGTTAAGGACAGAGCAGCCCCAGCATTTT. Its translation: CASSEGLRTEQPQHF.

The chain recombines TRBV7-8 with TRBJ2-6; a possible D gene is TRBD2 (6 bases). V lost 2 bases, J lost 4 bases, and 12 bases lay in between. Germline CDR1 is SGHVS and CDR2 is FQNEAQ. This CDR3 comprises 16 residues. CDR3 in amino acids: CASSLRERRGANVLTF. DNA of the CDR3: TGTGCCAGCAGCTTACGGGAGAGACGAGGGGCCAACGTCCTGACTTTC.

A few counts support this clonotype. This chain connects TRBV29-1 to TRBJ1-2; the match to TRBD1 covers 7 bases. The J segment lost 8 bases and the V segment lost 5 bases, leaving 11 bases of the junction unmatched. The CDR3 totals 13 residues. The germline V gene has CDR1 SQVTM and CDR2 ANQGSEA. The CDR3 spells CSVPTRQGGGYTF. CDR3 in DNA: TGCAGCGTTCCAACGAGACAGGGAGGCGGCTACACCTTC.

V gene TRBV7-3 combines with J gene TRBJ2-7; D is possibly TRBD2 (5 bases). Between the trimmed V and J ends, which lost 7 bases and 7 bases, there was a span of 23 bases. Per germline, CDR1 SGHTA and CDR2 FQGTGA. The CDR3 loop spans 15 amino acids. The CDR3 region is CASTPGVQSYNEQYF. The DNA for the CDR3 is TGTGCCAGCACCCCCGGGGTTCAGTCCTACAATGAGCAGTACTTC.

This clonotype was observed a handful of times. The rearrangement joins TRBV25-1 to TRBJ2-2; tentative D call: TRBD1 (6 bases). The CDR3 runs 14 residues. V was cut by 2 bases and J by 5 bases, with 9 bases left in between. CDR1 is MGHDK, CDR2 SYGVNS, per germline. This chain's CDR3 is CASSEVTGTGELFF. CDR3 bases: TGTGCCAGCAGTGAAGTCACAGGGACCGGGGAGCTGTTTTTT.

The rearrangement uses TRBV9 and TRBJ2-1; 7 bases align to TRBD2. The CDR3 spans 17 residues. CDR1 and CDR2 (germline): SGDLS, YYNGEE. V trimming: 0 bases; J trimming: 7 bases; junction bases outside the gene matches: 13. In DNA, the CDR3 is TGTGCCAGCAGCGTAGCCCCCCTGGCGGGAGATAATAATGAGCAGTTCTTC. Translated: CASSVAPLAGDNNEQFF.

Points on this clonotype: The CDR3 does not end in the conserved phenylalanine or tryptophan, so this is likely a read error. This chain joins TRBV19 and TRBJ2-4, with TRBD1 identical over 10 bases. This CDR3 is built from 16 residues. The germline gives CDR1 LNHDA, CDR2 SQIVND (reference sequence). The V gene end was trimmed by 5 bases and the J gene end by 1 base; junction bases not matched to a gene: 5. The CDR3 DNA is TGTGCCAGTAGTCCCCAGGACAGGGGGGCCAAAAACATTCAGTACTTA. Its translation: CASSPQDRGAKNIQYL.

In nucleotides, the CDR3 is TGTGCCAGCAGCTTAACCGCTCTCAGGTCGGAGGGTGAAAAACTGTTTTTT. Amino acid sequence: CASSLTALRSEGEKLFF. This chain connects TRBV7-9 to TRBJ1-4; no firm D call. Germline V lookup: CDR1 SEHNR, CDR2 FQNEAQ (reference sequence). The ends were cut back, 2 bases at V and 7 bases at J, with 20 bases in the middle. The CDR3 loop spans 17 amino acids. Complete variable domain (other parts from reference TRBV7-9 and TRBJ1-4): DTGVSQNPRHKITKRGQNVTFRCDPISEHNRLYWYRQTLGQGPEFLTYFQNEAQLEKSRLLSDRFSAERPKGSFSTLEIQRTEQGDSAMYLCASSLTALRSEGEKLFFGSGTQLSVL.

This clonotype showed up just a few times. The chain employs TRBV20-1 and TRBJ2-6; D gene unclear. This CDR3 region has 16 residues. Trimming pared 1 base from V and 0 bases from J, leaving 10 bases between. From germline, CDR1 is DFQATT and CDR2 SNEGSKA (reference sequence). The CDR3, as DNA: TGCAGTGCTAGAGCGCCGGGTCGCTCTGGGGCCAACGTCCTGACTTTC. This sequence encodes CSARAPGRSGANVLTF.

V and J are TRBV5-1 and TRBJ2-3, with D hard to call. The CDR3 is 13 amino acids. CDR1 and CDR2 from the germline V gene are SGHRS and YFSETQ. The V and J ends lost 0 bases and 3 bases respectively, with 5 bases between them. The CDR3 loop is CASSLGLTDTQYF. In DNA, the CDR3 is TGCGCCAGCAGCTTGGGACTTACAGATACGCAGTATTTT. The complete variable domain, with remaining parts taken from reference TRBV5-1 and TRBJ2-3, reads KAGVTQTPRYLIKTRGQQVTLSCSPISGHRSVSWYQQTPGQGLQFLFEYFSETQRNKGNFPGRFSGRQFSNSRSEMNVSTLELGDSALYLCASSLGLTDTQYFGPGTRLTVL.

The rearrangement uses TRBV6-5 and TRBJ2-7; 11 nucleotides agree with TRBD2. This CDR3 has 16 amino acids. V was pared by 0 bases and J by 2 bases, with 3 bases of the junction left unmatched. Germline-derived CDR1 and CDR2 are MNHEY and SVGAGI. The chain's CDR3 is CASSYSISGRAYEQYF. The CDR3 nucleotides are TGTGCCAGCAGTTACTCTATTAGCGGGAGGGCCTACGAGCAGTACTTC.

This clonotype turned up a few times. This chain uses TRBV4-1 with TRBJ1-2; D is uncertain. Germline CDR1 reads MGHRA; CDR2 reads YSYEKL. Trimming pared 1 base from V and 8 bases from J, leaving 11 bases between. The CDR3 has 13 amino acids. This CDR3 reads CASSQVLVGGYTF. For the CDR3, the DNA is TGCGCCAGCAGCCAAGTTCTAGTGGGAGGCTACACCTTC.

This clonotype has a handful of counts. The gene calls are TRBV6-1 and TRBJ1-1; TRBD1 aligns across 7 bases. CDR3 length: 16 amino acids. Germline V gives CDR1 MNHNS, CDR2 SASEGT. V gave up 5 bases and J gave up 0 bases; unmatched junction bases: 9. CDR3 protein: CASSRLWDRVNTEAFF. The CDR3 region has the DNA TGTGCCAGCAGTAGATTATGGGACAGAGTGAACACTGAAGCTTTCTTT.